Included here is one T cell receptor beta chain sequence, with context. Its antigen is still unknown. No per-base quality is available; no much larger clone lies one base away. This sample was included in a study of blood T cell repertoires in COVID-19 (TCRdb year 2020). With respect to the entire study: Samples covering the acute and convalescent phases of COVID-19 were provided by collaborators in the United States, Italy and Spain. The material from the prospective study consisted of cDNA or gDNA derived from T cells, B-cell-depleted T cells, or PBMCs. The dataset comprised deeply sampled blood TCRbeta repertoires from subjects exposed to, actively infected with, or recovered from COVID-19. The repertoires were released in a freely available public database intended as a resource for research on the immune response to SARS-CoV-2. The samples were drawn from two sources: the first 160 participants of the ongoing ImmuneRACE study, and 1,200 or so subjects contributed by 6 global collaborators. A de-identified subject ID, COVID-19 status, age in years and sex were almost always included in the sample metadata. Where available, HLA class I and class II types were obtained from metadata supplied by the sample provider rather than from assay-based typing.

Each collaborating institution followed its own protocols to collect whole blood in K2EDTA tubes. For TCRbeta analysis, collaborator samples were shipped as frozen whole blood, as isolated PBMCs, or as DNA extracted from either sample type. Overall study results and their limits: Clinical and demographic metadata were provided uncurated, with the amount varying by source and participant.

Spanning cysteine to phenylalanine, the CDR3 consists of 14 amino acids. The CDR3 DNA has 42 bases and is translated from base 1. In the germline V gene, CDR1 corresponds to WSHSY and CDR2 to SAAADI. V is cut back by 8 bases and J by 0 bases, with 7 bases in the junction unmatched. The immunoSEQ Assay, a bias-controlled multiplex PCR, was used to amplify TCRbeta CDR3 regions from genomic DNA. Per the authors' processing: The number of nucleated cells in each sample was estimated from the amplification of reference gene primers within the assay. To quantify the absolute abundance of each unique TCRbeta CDR3 rearrangement, sequence reads were collapsed and filtered. Productive Simpson clonality was computed per sample as the square root of Simpson's diversity index over productive rearrangements. TCRdb took over this immuneACCESS table, retaining in-frame rearrangements with V and J assigned. Such tables are incomplete; in checked studies, under half of the missing clones stem from an unresolved V gene, and the remainder is unexplained. That table gives V, J and clone size, and the DNA gave D and trimming. For this sample the table gives fewer than 250,000 clones, of which 83% were detected only once. The ten top clones hold 2.5% to 3.5% of the sample.

The sequenced material came from peripheral blood. The rearrangement joined TRBV10-2 to TRBJ2-7, and TRBD2 matches 7 of the central bases. The receptor's source is a man aged 45-65 years with active or convalescent COVID-19. The CDR3 is CASGRGGSSYEQYF. The sequenced DNA: TGCGCCAGCGGGCGAGGCGGGAGCTCCTACGAGCAGTACTTC.